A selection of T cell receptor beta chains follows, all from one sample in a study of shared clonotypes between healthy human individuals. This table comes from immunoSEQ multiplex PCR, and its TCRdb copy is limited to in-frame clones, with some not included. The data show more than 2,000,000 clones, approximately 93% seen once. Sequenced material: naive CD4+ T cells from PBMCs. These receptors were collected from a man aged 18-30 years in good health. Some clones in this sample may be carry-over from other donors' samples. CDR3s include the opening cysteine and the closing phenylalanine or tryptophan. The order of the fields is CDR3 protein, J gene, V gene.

CASSLRARAGLGNTIYF TRBJ1-3 TRBV5-6
CASSSDEGRPYNEQFF TRBJ2-1 TRBV5-1
CASSLGLAGGSDTQYF TRBJ2-3 TRBV9
CASSLQGYEQYF TRBJ2-7 TRBV6-5
CASSPISGTGGNYGYTF TRBJ1-2 TRBV18
CASSLDLSGNTEAFF TRBJ1-1 TRBV5-1
CASLTSGSSYEQYF TRBJ2-7 TRBV28
CAIGGANSGRVSEQYF TRBJ2-7 TRBV10-3
CSVGTGQGTYGYTF TRBJ1-2 TRBV29-1
CASSPHPGGAETQYF TRBJ2-5 TRBV28
CASSLEQNYGYTF TRBJ1-2 TRBV28
CASSEVEASDTQYF TRBJ2-3 TRBV6-1
CASSPGQGIAGELFF TRBJ2-2 TRBV18
CASSLRGGLAGADTQYF TRBJ2-3 TRBV7-3
CASSLTRRANTGELFF TRBJ2-2 TRBV5-1
CASSQNPGLYTGELFF TRBJ2-2 TRBV2
CASSNQAGAYGYTF TRBJ1-2 TRBV13
CAWAGDSYEQYF TRBJ2-7 TRBV30
CASIGGSMGQQDEQYF TRBJ2-7 TRBV28
CASSINRAMDTEAFF TRBJ1-1 TRBV6-5
CASAYDTEAFF TRBJ1-1 TRBV2
CASRRADTGELFF TRBJ2-2 TRBV5-4
CASSLGGNSGNTIYF TRBJ1-3 TRBV28
CASSLTREYEQYF TRBJ2-7 TRBV5-5
CASSLEGTGGWNEQFF TRBJ2-1 TRBV5-1
CASSRQGGNTDTQYF TRBJ2-3 TRBV7-9
CASSSLAGSSTDTQYF TRBJ2-3 TRBV7-6
CATSRDFGQGYEQYF TRBJ2-7 TRBV15
CASSLQGAGNNEKLFF TRBJ1-4 TRBV5-4
CASSYYGTTTQETQYF TRBJ2-5 TRBV2